The sequence of this T cell receptor (beta chain) was determined in a study of shared clonotypes between healthy human individuals. Study-wide findings and caveats: Roughly 4.7% was the fraction of naive CD4 clonotypes found shared across a handful of donors.

This CDR3 spans 18 amino acids. CDR1 MNHNS and CDR2 SASEGT come from the germline V gene. Notes on this clone: Its specificity is not known. One junction end disagrees with the germline gene, perhaps due to a read error.

Roughly 200 ng DNA, around 30,000 T cell genomes, went into each sorted-subset replicate PCR. Some clones are missing from TCRdb's copy, which holds only in-frame ones; the method was immunoSEQ multiplex PCR. This sample has approximately 2,200,000 clones, with 85% to 95% found just once. Naive CD8 populations comprised CD45RO-negative cells positively selected for CCR7, excluding terminally differentiated effector memory CD45RA+ cells. This clonotype was obtained from a man aged 18 to 30 in good health. Some clones in this sample may be carry-over from other donors' samples. The rearrangement joins TRBV6-1 to TRBJ2-1; 13 bases align to TRBD2. The sequenced sample was naive CD8+ T cells from PBMCs. CDR3 nucleotide sequence: TGTGCCAGCAGCGAAGGGACTAGCGGGAACCACTCCTACAATGAGCAGTTCTTC. As protein: CASSEGTSGNHSYNEQFF.